This is a list of T cell receptor beta chains from one sample in a study of blood T cell repertoires in COVID-19. The repertoire was sequenced with immunoSEQ multiplex PCR; TCRdb's copy has only in-frame clones and lacks some. The sample yields tens of thousands of clones, approximately 82% seen once. The sequenced material came from peripheral blood. The receptors originated from a human donor in a cohort sampled during active COVID-19. The CDR3 runs from the conserved cysteine through the conserved F or W. The D gene is left open where the match is weak. Only part of the rows carry a size: once, few, many, or a class if the clone is expanded.

abundance: few; d_gene: .; v_gene: TRBV7-6; j_gene: TRBJ2-5; CDR3nt: TGTGCCAGCAGTTTCGGTCCCCAAGAGACCCAGTACTTC; CDR3aa: CASSFGPQETQYF
abundance: .; d_gene: TRBD2; v_gene: TRBV6-5; j_gene: TRBJ2-7; CDR3nt: TGTGCCAGCACCTCCACTAGCGGGGTTTACGAGCAGTACTTC; CDR3aa: CASTSTSGVYEQYF
abundance: .; d_gene: .; v_gene: TRBV9; j_gene: TRBJ2-7; CDR3nt: TGTGCCAGCAGCGTAGGGGCCAGTTACGAGCAGTACTTC; CDR3aa: CASSVGASYEQYF
abundance: .; d_gene: .; v_gene: TRBV6-5; j_gene: TRBJ2-7; CDR3nt: TGTGCCAGCAGCCCACTCGGGTACGAGCAGTACTTC; CDR3aa: CASSPLGYEQYF
abundance: .; d_gene: TRBD2; v_gene: TRBV4-2; j_gene: TRBJ2-1; CDR3nt: TGTGCCAGCAGCCAAGAGCATCCCAAGGTAGCGGGGGACAATGAGCAGTTCTTC; CDR3aa: CASSQEHPKVAGDNEQFF
abundance: .; d_gene: .; v_gene: TRBV19; j_gene: TRBJ2-3; CDR3nt: TGTGCCAGTAGTCCTAGTCTGGATACGCAGTATTTT; CDR3aa: CASSPSLDTQYF
abundance: .; d_gene: .; v_gene: TRBV7-9; j_gene: TRBJ2-5; CDR3nt: TGTGCCAGCAGCTTGGCAGGGGGGCAAGAGACCCAGTACTTC; CDR3aa: CASSLAGGQETQYF
abundance: .; d_gene: .; v_gene: TRBV27; j_gene: TRBJ1-5; CDR3nt: TGTGCCAGCAAACGGGAGGGGGTTGGCAATCAGCCCCAGCATTTT; CDR3aa: CASKREGVGNQPQHF
abundance: .; d_gene: .; v_gene: TRBV3-1/TRBV3-2; j_gene: TRBJ1-4; CDR3nt: TGTGCCAGCAGCCAAATAAATGAAAAACTGTTTTTT; CDR3aa: CASSQINEKLFF
abundance: .; d_gene: .; v_gene: TRBV5-4; j_gene: TRBJ1-1; CDR3nt: TGTGCCAGCAGCTTGCTGACAGAGACCTCTGAAGCTTTCTTT; CDR3aa: CASSLLTETSEAFF
abundance: .; d_gene: TRBD1; v_gene: TRBV5-5; j_gene: TRBJ1-6; CDR3nt: TGTGCCAGCAGCTGGACCGGGACAGAAAATTCACCCCTCCACTTT; CDR3aa: CASSWTGTENSPLHF
abundance: .; d_gene: .; v_gene: TRBV6-5; j_gene: TRBJ1-2; CDR3nt: TGTGCCAGCACCCAGGGGTGGGGAAACTATGGCTACACCTTC; CDR3aa: CASTQGWGNYGYTF
abundance: .; d_gene: .; v_gene: TRBV18; j_gene: TRBJ2-1; CDR3nt: TGTGCCAGCTCACCAGCTAGTCGTGAGCAGTTCTTC; CDR3aa: CASSPASREQFF
abundance: .; d_gene: TRBD1; v_gene: TRBV5-1; j_gene: TRBJ1-6; CDR3nt: TGCGCCAGCAGCCCCGAGGGGGCTCGCGATTCACCCCTCCACTTT; CDR3aa: CASSPEGARDSPLHF
abundance: .; d_gene: .; v_gene: TRBV10-3; j_gene: TRBJ2-7; CDR3nt: TGTGCCATCAGTGAACAGGCCTACGAGCAGTACTTC; CDR3aa: CAISEQAYEQYF
abundance: once; d_gene: TRBD1; v_gene: TRBV15; j_gene: TRBJ1-3; CDR3nt: TGTGCCACCAGCAGAGATCGCACAGGGGGCTTTGACACCATATATTTT; CDR3aa: CATSRDRTGGFDTIYF
abundance: .; d_gene: TRBD2; v_gene: TRBV6-4; j_gene: TRBJ2-7; CDR3nt: TGTGCCAGCAGTGTGGGCGGGGGGGCCTTAGAGCAGTACTTC; CDR3aa: CASSVGGGALEQYF
abundance: .; d_gene: .; v_gene: TRBV3-1/TRBV3-2; j_gene: TRBJ1-2; CDR3nt: TGTGCCAGCAGCCAAGAGAGCGCTTATGGCTACACCTTC; CDR3aa: CASSQESAYGYTF
abundance: .; d_gene: TRBD1; v_gene: TRBV7-9; j_gene: TRBJ2-1; CDR3nt: TGTGCCAGCAGCCCAAGGGGGCGCGACTACAATGAGCAGTTCTTC; CDR3aa: CASSPRGRDYNEQFF
abundance: .; d_gene: .; v_gene: TRBV9; j_gene: TRBJ1-3; CDR3nt: TGTGCCAGCAGCGTAGCAGGGGCTGGAAACACCATATATTTT; CDR3aa: CASSVAGAGNTIYF
abundance: .; d_gene: .; v_gene: TRBV9; j_gene: TRBJ2-5; CDR3nt: TGTGCCAGCAGCGTAGTTAGTAACAGTCAAGAGACCCAGTACTTC; CDR3aa: CASSVVSNSQETQYF
abundance: once; d_gene: .; v_gene: TRBV2; j_gene: TRBJ2-1; CDR3nt: TGTGCCAGCAGCACCTTGGGGGGGGCTAATGAGCAGTTCTTC; CDR3aa: CASSTLGGANEQFF
abundance: .; d_gene: TRBD1; v_gene: TRBV14; j_gene: TRBJ1-1; CDR3nt: TGTGCCAGCAGCCGACAGACAGGGTCGAACACTGAAGCTTTCTTT; CDR3aa: CASSRQTGSNTEAFF
abundance: .; d_gene: .; v_gene: TRBV7-2; j_gene: TRBJ1-1; CDR3nt: TGTGCCAGCAGCCCTGGGATCGGGATGAACACTGAAGCTTTCTTT; CDR3aa: CASSPGIGMNTEAFF
abundance: few; d_gene: .; v_gene: TRBV19; j_gene: TRBJ2-7; CDR3nt: TGTGCCAGTAGTATAGTTCAGGGCACCTACGAGCAGTACTTC; CDR3aa: CASSIVQGTYEQYF
abundance: .; d_gene: TRBD2; v_gene: TRBV7-3; j_gene: TRBJ2-1; CDR3nt: TGTGCCAGCAGCTTGCAAGGTAGCGGGGGGAACTCCTACAATGAGCAGTTCTTC; CDR3aa: CASSLQGSGGNSYNEQFF
abundance: .; d_gene: .; v_gene: TRBV3-1/TRBV3-2; j_gene: TRBJ1-1; CDR3nt: TGTGCCAGCAGCCACCCCCCCGGAAGGCGAGGCACTGAAGCTTTCTTT; CDR3aa: CASSHPPGRRGTEAFF
abundance: .; d_gene: TRBD1; v_gene: TRBV7-7; j_gene: TRBJ1-3; CDR3nt: TGTGCTAGCAGCTTAGCGGAACCCGGGACAGGGGCCGGTGGAAACACCATATATTTT; CDR3aa: CASSLAEPGTGAGGNTIYF
abundance: .; d_gene: TRBD2; v_gene: TRBV6-5; j_gene: TRBJ2-7; CDR3nt: TGTGCCAGCAGATCAGCGGGGGGGCCCTACGAGCAGTACTTC; CDR3aa: CASRSAGGPYEQYF
abundance: .; d_gene: TRBD1; v_gene: TRBV18; j_gene: TRBJ1-1; CDR3nt: TGTGCCAGCTCACCAGGGCCAACAGGGGGGGGTACTGAAGCTTTCTTT; CDR3aa: CASSPGPTGGGTEAFF
abundance: once; d_gene: .; v_gene: TRBV12-3/TRBV12-4; j_gene: TRBJ1-6; CDR3nt: TGTGCCAGCAGTTCTGCCCGGAATTCACCCCTCCACTTT; CDR3aa: CASSSARNSPLHF
abundance: .; d_gene: .; v_gene: TRBV18; j_gene: TRBJ1-1; CDR3nt: TGTGCCAGCTCATCGGACAGCCGAAACACTGAAGCTTTCTTT; CDR3aa: CASSSDSRNTEAFF
abundance: .; d_gene: .; v_gene: TRBV21-1; j_gene: TRBJ1-2; CDR3nt: TGTGCCAGCAGCAAAGAGGGTGGGGACAGTAACTATGGCTACACCTTC; CDR3aa: CASSKEGGDSNYGYTF
abundance: .; d_gene: TRBD2; v_gene: TRBV7-6; j_gene: TRBJ2-5; CDR3nt: TGTGCCAGCAGCTTAGGACCACGGACTAGCGGAGAGACCCAGTACTTC; CDR3aa: CASSLGPRTSGETQYF
abundance: .; d_gene: TRBD1; v_gene: TRBV6-5; j_gene: TRBJ2-7; CDR3nt: TGTGCCAGCCGAAGTTGGGACAGCTCCTACGAGCAGTACTTC; CDR3aa: CASRSWDSSYEQYF
abundance: .; d_gene: TRBD1; v_gene: TRBV7-9; j_gene: TRBJ1-6; CDR3nt: TGTGCCAGCAGCTCCCTGGTGGGGACAGTCTCACCCCTCCACTTT; CDR3aa: CASSSLVGTVSPLHF
abundance: .; d_gene: .; v_gene: TRBV19; j_gene: TRBJ1-5; CDR3nt: TGTGCCAGTAGTCAGGGTCAGCCCCAGCATTTT; CDR3aa: CASSQGQPQHF
abundance: .; d_gene: .; v_gene: TRBV4-1; j_gene: TRBJ1-1; CDR3nt: TGCGCCAGCAGCCAAGATCTGAGGGAACTCACTGAAGCTTTCTTT; CDR3aa: CASSQDLRELTEAFF
abundance: .; d_gene: .; v_gene: TRBV12-3/TRBV12-4; j_gene: TRBJ1-2; CDR3nt: TGTGCCAGCAACCATAGAAACTATGGCTACACCTTC; CDR3aa: CASNHRNYGYTF
abundance: many; d_gene: TRBD1; v_gene: TRBV7-9; j_gene: TRBJ1-6; CDR3nt: TGTGCCAGCAGCTCACCCGGGACAGATGATTCACCCCTCCACTTT; CDR3aa: CASSSPGTDDSPLHF
abundance: .; d_gene: TRBD2; v_gene: TRBV6-1; j_gene: TRBJ2-7; CDR3nt: TGTGCCAGCAGTGCAAGACAACTAGCGGGGGGGCCTCACGAGCAGTACTTC; CDR3aa: CASSARQLAGGPHEQYF
abundance: .; d_gene: TRBD1; v_gene: TRBV27; j_gene: TRBJ1-4; CDR3nt: TGTGCCAGCAGTCTACAGGGGGCCAGTGAAAAACTGTTTTTT; CDR3aa: CASSLQGASEKLFF
abundance: .; d_gene: TRBD2; v_gene: TRBV7-9; j_gene: TRBJ2-7; CDR3nt: TGTGCCAGCAGCCACAACCTAGCGGGGGCCTCCTACGAGCAGTACTTC; CDR3aa: CASSHNLAGASYEQYF
abundance: few; d_gene: .; v_gene: TRBV7-2; j_gene: TRBJ1-2; CDR3nt: TGTGCCAGCAGCTTAGAGATCGGTCGGCAGGCAAACTATGGCTACACCTTC; CDR3aa: CASSLEIGRQANYGYTF
abundance: once; d_gene: TRBD2; v_gene: TRBV4-2; j_gene: TRBJ2-4; CDR3nt: TGTGCCAGCAGCAAAGAAACTAGCGGGGTTCTAGCCAAAAACATTCAGTACTTC; CDR3aa: CASSKETSGVLAKNIQYF